The 24 T cell receptor beta chains listed next were all sequenced from one sample in a study of T cell changes during pregnancy in multiple sclerosis. Using immunoSEQ multiplex PCR, the repertoire was profiled, and TCRdb retains in-frame clones only, with some absent. This table has about 92,000 clones, 85% to 95% appearing once. The input for sequencing was peripheral blood, taken in the first trimester of pregnancy. These receptors were taken from a female donor with multiple sclerosis, enrolled in a pregnancy study.

J is TRBJ2-5 and V is TRBV4-1, with D possibly being TRBD2 (5 bases). V gave up 1 base and J gave up 5 bases, with 20 bases separating them. The CDR3 covers 17 residues. Germline CDR1 and CDR2: MGHRA and YSYEKL. The CDR3 sequence: CASSQGGKLGGPETQYF. The CDR3 coding sequence is TGCGCCAGCAGCCAAGGCGGAAAGTTAGGAGGACCCGAGACCCAGTACTTC.

V and J are TRBV10-2 and TRBJ2-5; 11 nucleotides line up with TRBD2. In germline, CDR1 is WSHSY, CDR2 SAAADI. The CDR3 covers 15 residues. The J segment lost 5 bases and the V segment lost 4 bases, leaving 6 bases of the junction unmatched. In nucleotides, the CDR3 is TGCGCCAGCAGTGTAGCGGGGGGGTTCGGTGAGACCCAGTACTTC. This sequence encodes CASSVAGGFGETQYF.

The chain carries TRBV29-1 and TRBJ1-2; D call uncertain. Trimming took off 4 bases at V and 2 bases at J, with 11 bases between the two ends. The CDR3 loop spans 13 amino acids. The germline gives CDR1 SQVTM, CDR2 ANQGSEA. CDR3 protein: CSVAQALNYGYTF. CDR3 sequence (DNA): TGCAGCGTTGCTCAGGCCCTAAACTATGGCTACACCTTC.

The rearrangement links TRBV6-1 to TRBJ1-2; D gene unclear. CDR1 is MNHNS and CDR2 is SASEGT in the germline V gene. Trimming stripped 2 bases from V and 7 bases from J, with 5 bases between. The CDR3 runs to 11 residues. Here the CDR3 reads CASSELSGYTF. The CDR3 region has the DNA TGTGCCAGCAGTGAACTTAGTGGCTACACCTTC.

This clone has a handful of counts. The chain carries TRBV9 and TRBJ1-6; weak D call: TRBD1 (6 bases). This CDR3 comprises 15 residues. The germline gives CDR1 SGDLS, CDR2 YYNGEE. Deletions cut 0 bases from V and 9 bases from J, with 13 bases between. CDR3: CASSVGRGGGSPLHF. The CDR3 bases are TGTGCCAGCAGCGTAGGCAGGGGCGGTGGTTCACCCCTCCACTTT.

The chain uses TRBV7-6 and TRBJ1-2, with D possibly TRBD1 on 5 matching bases. The CDR3 totals 14 residues. Trimming shortened V by 3 bases and J by 5 bases, and 13 bases separated the two germline ends. Germline assignment: CDR1 SGHVS and CDR2 FNYEAQ. The DNA for the CDR3 is TGTGCCAGCAGCTTTTCGGATACAGGATATGGCTACACCTTC. It codes for CASSFSDTGYGYTF.

The chain combines TRBV2 with TRBJ1-4; possible D gene TRBD1, 6 bases. Germline-derived CDR1 and CDR2 are SNHLY and FYNNEI. The V end was cut by 8 bases, the J end by 3 bases, with 22 bases between. The CDR3 extends over 17 amino acids. CDR3 in amino acids: CASRQGSQGPPNEKLFF. DNA for the CDR3: TGTGCCAGCCGCCAGGGTTCTCAGGGGCCACCTAATGAAAAACTGTTTTTT.

The V gene is TRBV7-8, the J gene TRBJ2-7; perhaps TRBD1 as D (7 bases). V shed 2 bases and J shed 1 base, with 12 bases lying between them. This CDR3 contains 15 residues. The germline V gene encodes CDR1 SGHVS and CDR2 FQNEAQ. This chain's CDR3 is CASSLRRDRSYEQYF. CDR3 DNA: TGTGCCAGCAGCTTAAGGAGGGACAGATCCTACGAGCAGTACTTC.

The chain is built from TRBV4-1 and TRBJ1-1; D might be TRBD1 (5 bases). V was clipped by 4 bases and J by 4 bases, with 19 bases between them. CDR1 and CDR2 (germline): MGHRA, YSYEKL. The CDR3 extends over 16 amino acids. CDR3 coding DNA: TGCGCCAGCAGCCCCATTTACCCCAGGGAGGTCACTGAAGCTTTCTTT. It is translated as CASSPIYPREVTEAFF.

V usage is TRBV15 and J usage is TRBJ2-2, with 7 bases fitting TRBD1. The V and J ends lost 2 bases and 3 bases, in that order; junction bases with no gene match: 3. Germline V gene lookup returns CDR1 LNHNV and CDR2 YYDKDF (reference sequence). The CDR3 has 15 amino acids. CDR3 nucleotide sequence: TGTGCCACCAGCAGACGACAGGGTCACACCGGGGAGCTGTTTTTT. Translation gives CATSRRQGHTGELFF.

The chain links TRBV14 to TRBJ2-3, with D tentatively TRBD2 (5 bases). Germline CDR1 reads SGHDN; CDR2 reads FVKESK. This CDR3 is built from 13 residues. The V and J ends lost 3 bases and 10 bases respectively, with 14 bases between them. This chain's CDR3 is CASSQVANGAQYF. CDR3 coding DNA: TGTGCCAGCAGCCAGGTAGCAAACGGGGCGCAGTATTTT.

The genes are TRBV7-9 and TRBJ1-1, with D possibly TRBD1 on 6 matching bases. Germline-derived CDR1 and CDR2 are SEHNR and FQNEAQ (reference sequence). Trimming removed 4 bases at V and 8 bases at J, with 20 bases between. The CDR3 loop spans 15 amino acids. The CDR3 here is CASSSVIGTPPEAFF. The CDR3 DNA is TGTGCCAGCAGCTCAGTAATCGGGACACCGCCCGAAGCTTTCTTT.

V is TRBV5-4 and J is TRBJ1-5, with 8 bases lining up with TRBD1. The CDR3 is 14 amino acids. From germline, CDR1 is SGHNT and CDR2 YYREEE (reference sequence). V shed 4 bases and J 6 bases; nucleotides not matched to a gene: 6. The CDR3 region is CASSRQGQGQPQHF. The CDR3 DNA follows: TGTGCCAGCAGCAGACAGGGGCAAGGTCAGCCCCAGCATTTT.

The V call is TRBV27, the J call TRBJ1-3; 7 bases agree with TRBD1. CDR1 MNHEY and CDR2 SMNVEV come from the germline V gene (reference sequence). The V and J ends lost 4 bases and 3 bases, in that order; junction bases with no gene match: 6. The CDR3 runs to 15 residues. CDR3 DNA sequence: TGTGCCAGCAGTTCCCTACAGGGGATTGGAAACACCATATATTTT. Amino acid sequence: CASSSLQGIGNTIYF.

The chain links TRBV7-2 to TRBJ1-3; D remains unclear. The V end lost 1 base, the J end lost 8 bases, and 9 bases lay between the germline ends. This CDR3 is built from 13 residues. Germline CDR1 and CDR2: SGHTA and FQGNSA. This chain's CDR3 is CASSLGRQDTIYF. The CDR3 DNA is TGTGCCAGCAGCTTAGGACGGCAGGACACCATATATTTT.

The chain employs TRBV29-1 and TRBJ2-7; D is possibly TRBD2 (5 bases). The V end was cut by 3 bases, the J end by 2 bases, with 17 bases between. CDR1 is SQVTM and CDR2 is ANQGSEA in the germline V gene. CDR3 length: 15 residues. DNA of the CDR3: TGCAGCGTTGAGAAGCGGAATACGCCGACCTACGAGCAGTACTTC. As protein: CSVEKRNTPTYEQYF.

The rearrangement joins TRBV18 to TRBJ2-5; D is possibly TRBD1 (6 bases). CDR1 and CDR2 (germline): KGHSH, LQKENI. Trimming left V 0 bases short and J 5 bases short, with 10 bases between. The CDR3 sequence is 14 residues long. CDR3 loop: CASSPPGARETQYF. Here the CDR3 DNA reads TGTGCCAGCTCACCACCGGGGGCGAGGGAGACCCAGTACTTC.

The rearrangement joins TRBV29-1 to TRBJ2-2; 14 bases match TRBD2. This CDR3 has 17 amino acids. V lost 3 bases and J lost 3; bases outside the gene matches: 6. Germline CDR1 and CDR2: SQVTM and ANQGSEA. The CDR3, as DNA: TGCAGCGTTGAGGGGTTGGGACTAGCGGGGGACACCGGGGAGCTGTTTTTT. This sequence encodes CSVEGLGLAGDTGELFF.

CDR3 in amino acids: CASSLDRTGQNTEAFF. In DNA form, the CDR3 reads TGTGCCAGCAGCTTAGACCGGACAGGGCAGAACACTGAAGCTTTCTTT. The V and J genes are TRBV7-2 and TRBJ1-1; 8 bases align to TRBD1. The CDR3 is 16 residues long. The ends lost 1 base at V and 1 base at J; junction bases unmatched: 5. The germline V gene has CDR1 SGHTA and CDR2 FQGNSA.

The chain couples TRBV13 to TRBJ2-7; TRBD1 is a possible D gene (5 bases). Trimming cost V 5 bases and J 0 bases, with 11 bases left between them. The germline gives CDR1 PRHDT, CDR2 FYEKMQ (reference sequence). The CDR3 runs 14 residues. This chain's CDR3 is CASSPDRSSYEQYF. CDR3 nucleotides: TGTGCCAGCAGCCCAGACAGAAGCTCCTACGAGCAGTACTTC.

The gene calls are TRBV6-1 and TRBJ1-3; 10 nucleotides align to TRBD1. CDR3 length: 15 amino acids. Germline V gene lookup returns CDR1 MNHNS and CDR2 SASEGT. Written as DNA, the CDR3 is TGTCTAACCCGACAGGGGGCAGGCTCTGGAAACACCATATATTTT. This translates into CLTRQGAGSGNTIYF.

CDR3 residues: CASSAITGALETQYF. In DNA, the CDR3 is TGTGCCAGCAGCGCAATAACAGGGGCCCTAGAGACCCAGTACTTC. The chain uses TRBV7-9 and TRBJ2-5; 7 positions match TRBD1. CDR3 length equals 15 residues. CDR1 and CDR2 (germline): SEHNR, FQNEAQ (reference sequence). J was trimmed by 4 bases and V by 5 bases; bases with no gene match: 10.

The CDR3 nucleotides are TGTGCCAGTAGTATTCGTTTACAGGGTGCCCACGAGCAGTACTTC. This encodes CASSIRLQGAHEQYF. V gene TRBV19 combines with J gene TRBJ2-7; possibly TRBD1 for D (6 bases). V dropped 3 bases and J dropped 5 bases, with 17 bases sitting between them. The CDR3 is made up of 15 amino acids. Germline lookup yields CDR1 LNHDA and CDR2 SQIVND (reference sequence).

The V and J genes are TRBV6-1 and TRBJ2-7; 9 bases line up with TRBD1. The junction had 11 bases not matched to a gene; V was cut back by 5 bases and J by 6 bases. The CDR3 is 15 amino acids. Looked up from germline, CDR1 is MNHNS and CDR2 is SASEGT. CDR3 sequence reads: CASSNPGQGVGEQYF. The CDR3 coding sequence is TGTGCCAGCAGTAATCCGGGACAGGGTGTCGGCGAGCAGTACTTC.